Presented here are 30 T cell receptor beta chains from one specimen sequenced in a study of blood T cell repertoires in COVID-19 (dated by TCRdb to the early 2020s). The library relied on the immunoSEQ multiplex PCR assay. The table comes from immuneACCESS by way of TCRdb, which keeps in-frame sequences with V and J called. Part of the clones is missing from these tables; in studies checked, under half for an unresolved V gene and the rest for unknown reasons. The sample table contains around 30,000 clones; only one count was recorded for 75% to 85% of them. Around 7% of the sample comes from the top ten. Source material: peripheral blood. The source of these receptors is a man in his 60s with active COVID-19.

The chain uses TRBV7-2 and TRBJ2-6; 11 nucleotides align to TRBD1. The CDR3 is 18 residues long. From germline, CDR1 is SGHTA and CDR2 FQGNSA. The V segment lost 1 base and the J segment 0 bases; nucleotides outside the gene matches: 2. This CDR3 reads CASSLVGTGGSGANVLTF. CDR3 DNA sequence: TGTGCCAGCAGCTTAGTAGGGACAGGGGGCTCTGGGGCCAACGTCCTGACTTTC.

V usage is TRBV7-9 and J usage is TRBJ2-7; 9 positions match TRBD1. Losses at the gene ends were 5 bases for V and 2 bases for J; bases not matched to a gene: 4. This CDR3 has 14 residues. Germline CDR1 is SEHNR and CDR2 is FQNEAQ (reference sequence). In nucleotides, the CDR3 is TGTGCCAGCAGCCACGGACAGGGGACCTACGAGCAGTACTTC. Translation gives CASSHGQGTYEQYF.

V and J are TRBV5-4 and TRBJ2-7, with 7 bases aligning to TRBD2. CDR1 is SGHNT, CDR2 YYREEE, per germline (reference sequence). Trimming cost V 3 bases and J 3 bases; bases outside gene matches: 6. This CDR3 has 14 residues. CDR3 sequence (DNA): TGTGCCAGCAGCTGGGGGGGGAGTGACTACGAGCAGTACTTC. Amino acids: CASSWGGSDYEQYF.

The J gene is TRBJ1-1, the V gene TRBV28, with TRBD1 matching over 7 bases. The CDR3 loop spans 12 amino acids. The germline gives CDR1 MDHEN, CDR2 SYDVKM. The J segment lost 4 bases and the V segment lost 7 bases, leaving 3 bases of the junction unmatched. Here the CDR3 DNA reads TGTGCCAGCACCCAGGGGGGCACTGAAGCTTTCTTT. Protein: CASTQGGTEAFF.

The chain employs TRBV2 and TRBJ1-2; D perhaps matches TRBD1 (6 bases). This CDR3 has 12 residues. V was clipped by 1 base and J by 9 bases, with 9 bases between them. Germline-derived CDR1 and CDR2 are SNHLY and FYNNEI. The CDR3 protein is CASSEGTGSYTF. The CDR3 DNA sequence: TGTGCCAGCAGTGAAGGCACAGGGAGCTACACCTTC.

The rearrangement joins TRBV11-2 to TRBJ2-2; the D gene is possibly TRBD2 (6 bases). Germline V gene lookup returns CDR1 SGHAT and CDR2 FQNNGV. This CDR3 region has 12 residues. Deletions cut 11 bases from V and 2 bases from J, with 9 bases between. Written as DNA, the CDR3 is TGTGCCGGTAGCGGAAACACCGGGGAGCTGTTTTTT. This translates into CAGSGNTGELFF.

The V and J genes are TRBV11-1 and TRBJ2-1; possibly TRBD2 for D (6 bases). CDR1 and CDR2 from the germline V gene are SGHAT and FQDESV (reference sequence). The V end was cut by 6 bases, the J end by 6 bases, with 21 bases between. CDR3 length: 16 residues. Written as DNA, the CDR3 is TGTGCCAGCAGTCCCCGCGGGGAGCTTGGTCGCAATGAGCAGTTCTTC. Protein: CASSPRGELGRNEQFF.

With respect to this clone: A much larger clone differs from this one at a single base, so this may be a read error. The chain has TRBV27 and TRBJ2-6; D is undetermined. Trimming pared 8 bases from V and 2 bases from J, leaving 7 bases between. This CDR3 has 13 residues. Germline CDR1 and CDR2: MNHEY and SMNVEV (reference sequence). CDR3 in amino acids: CASELPGANVLTF. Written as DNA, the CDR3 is TGTGCCAGCGAACTCCCTGGGGCCAACGTCCTGACTTTC.

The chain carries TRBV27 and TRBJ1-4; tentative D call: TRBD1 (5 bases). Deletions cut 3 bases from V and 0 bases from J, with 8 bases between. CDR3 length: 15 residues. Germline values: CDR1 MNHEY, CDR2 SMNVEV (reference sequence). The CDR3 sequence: CASSFGGTTNEKLFF. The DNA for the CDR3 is TGTGCCAGCAGTTTTGGGGGGACAACTAATGAAAAACTGTTTTTT.

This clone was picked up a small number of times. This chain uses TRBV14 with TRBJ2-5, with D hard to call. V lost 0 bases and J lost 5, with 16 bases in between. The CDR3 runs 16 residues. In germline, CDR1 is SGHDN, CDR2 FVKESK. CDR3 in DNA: TGTGCCAGCAGCCAAGATCTAGTAAAGTCGGTGGAGACCCAGTACTTC. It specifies CASSQDLVKSVETQYF.

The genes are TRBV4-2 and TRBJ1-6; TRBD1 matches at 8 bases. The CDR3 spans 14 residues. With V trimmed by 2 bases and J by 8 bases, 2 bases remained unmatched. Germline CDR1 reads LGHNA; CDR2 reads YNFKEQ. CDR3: CASSQTGGDSPLHF. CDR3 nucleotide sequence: TGTGCCAGCAGCCAAACAGGGGGGGATTCACCCCTCCACTTT.

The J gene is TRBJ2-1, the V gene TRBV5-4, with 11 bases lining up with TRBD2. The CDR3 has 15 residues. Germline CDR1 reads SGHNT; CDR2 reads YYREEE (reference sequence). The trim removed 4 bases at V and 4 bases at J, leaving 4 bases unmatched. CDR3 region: CASSGGTSGYNEQFF. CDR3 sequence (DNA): TGTGCCAGCAGCGGCGGGACTAGCGGTTACAATGAGCAGTTCTTC.

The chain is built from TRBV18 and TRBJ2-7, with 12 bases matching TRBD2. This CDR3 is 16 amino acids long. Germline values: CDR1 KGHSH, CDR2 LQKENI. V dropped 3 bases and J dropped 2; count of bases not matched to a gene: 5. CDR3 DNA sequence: TGTGCCAGCTCACCGAGGACTAGCGGGGTCCCCTACGAGCAGTACTTC. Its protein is CASSPRTSGVPYEQYF.

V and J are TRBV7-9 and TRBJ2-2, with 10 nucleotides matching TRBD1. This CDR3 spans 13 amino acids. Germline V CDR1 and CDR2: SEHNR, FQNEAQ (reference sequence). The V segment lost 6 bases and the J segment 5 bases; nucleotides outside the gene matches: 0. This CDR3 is CASRDRGTGELFF. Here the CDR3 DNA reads TGTGCCAGCAGGGACAGGGGGACCGGGGAGCTGTTTTTT.

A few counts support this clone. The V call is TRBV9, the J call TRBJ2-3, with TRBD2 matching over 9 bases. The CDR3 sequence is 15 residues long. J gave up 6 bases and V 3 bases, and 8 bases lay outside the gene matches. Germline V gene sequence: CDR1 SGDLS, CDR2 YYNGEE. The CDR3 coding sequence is TGTGCCAGCAGCGCCCGTAGCGGGAGTGATGATACGCAGTATTTT. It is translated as CASSARSGSDDTQYF.

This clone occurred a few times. The CDR3 reads CAISPTSPDEQFF. The DNA for the CDR3 is TGTGCCATCAGTCCGACTAGCCCCGACGAGCAGTTCTTC. The gene calls are TRBV10-3 and TRBJ2-1, with 7 bases fitting TRBD2. The CDR3 spans 13 residues. In germline, CDR1 is ENHRY, CDR2 SYGVKD. With 5 bases clipped from V and 10 bases from J, the junction kept 8 bases outside the gene matches.

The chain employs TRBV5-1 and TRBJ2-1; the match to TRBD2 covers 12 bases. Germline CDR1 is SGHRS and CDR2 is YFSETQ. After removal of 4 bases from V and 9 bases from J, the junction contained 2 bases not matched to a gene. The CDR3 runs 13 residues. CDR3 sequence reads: CASSTGLAGEQFF. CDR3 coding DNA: TGCGCCAGCAGCACGGGACTAGCGGGTGAGCAGTTCTTC.

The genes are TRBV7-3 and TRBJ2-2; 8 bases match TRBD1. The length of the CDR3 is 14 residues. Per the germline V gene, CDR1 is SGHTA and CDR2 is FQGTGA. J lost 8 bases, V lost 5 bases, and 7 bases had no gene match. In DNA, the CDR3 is TGTGCCAGCAGCCCTCAGGGGGCTGTTGGGGAGCTGTTTTTT. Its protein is CASSPQGAVGELFF.

This chain's CDR3 is CASRPGTSGRSYNEQFF. CDR3 DNA: TGTGCCAGCAGGCCCGGGACTAGCGGGAGGTCCTACAATGAGCAGTTCTTC. The chain has TRBV2 and TRBJ2-1; 15 positions agree with TRBD2. The CDR3 contains 17 residues. V lost 6 bases, J lost 1 base, and 4 bases stayed unmatched. The germline gives CDR1 SNHLY, CDR2 FYNNEI.

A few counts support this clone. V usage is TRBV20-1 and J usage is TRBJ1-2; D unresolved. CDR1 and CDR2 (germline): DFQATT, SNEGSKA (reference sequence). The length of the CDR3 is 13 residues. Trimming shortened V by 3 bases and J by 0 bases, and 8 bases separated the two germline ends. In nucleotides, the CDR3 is TGCAGTGCTAGTCACACCGCTAACTATGGCTACACCTTC. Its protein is CSASHTANYGYTF.

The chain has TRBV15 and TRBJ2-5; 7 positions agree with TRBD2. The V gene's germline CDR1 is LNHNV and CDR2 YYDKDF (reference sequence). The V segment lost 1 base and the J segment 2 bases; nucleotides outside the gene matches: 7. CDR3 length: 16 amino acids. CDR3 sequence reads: CATSRVVSGSQETQYF. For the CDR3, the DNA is TGTGCCACCAGCAGAGTGGTTAGCGGGTCGCAAGAGACCCAGTACTTC.

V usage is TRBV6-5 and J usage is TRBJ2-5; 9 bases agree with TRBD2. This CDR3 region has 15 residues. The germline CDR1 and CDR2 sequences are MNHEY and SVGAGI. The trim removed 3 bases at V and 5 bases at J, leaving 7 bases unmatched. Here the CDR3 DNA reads TGTGCCAGCAGTTATGGCGGGAGGGCCGTGGAGACCCAGTACTTC. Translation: CASSYGGRAVETQYF.

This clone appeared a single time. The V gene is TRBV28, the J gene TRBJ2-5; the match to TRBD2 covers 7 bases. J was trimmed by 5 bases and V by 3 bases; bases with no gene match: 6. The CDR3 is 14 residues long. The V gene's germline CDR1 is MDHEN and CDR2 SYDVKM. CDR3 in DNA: TGTGCCAGCAGTTTCGGCGGGAGTGAGGAGACCCAGTACTTC. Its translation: CASSFGGSEETQYF.

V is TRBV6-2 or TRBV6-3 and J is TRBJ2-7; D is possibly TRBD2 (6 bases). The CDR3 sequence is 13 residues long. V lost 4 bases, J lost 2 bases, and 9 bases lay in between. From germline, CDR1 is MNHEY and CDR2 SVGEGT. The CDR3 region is CASSSQRAYEQYF. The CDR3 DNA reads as TGTGCCAGCAGTTCGCAGCGGGCCTACGAGCAGTACTTC.

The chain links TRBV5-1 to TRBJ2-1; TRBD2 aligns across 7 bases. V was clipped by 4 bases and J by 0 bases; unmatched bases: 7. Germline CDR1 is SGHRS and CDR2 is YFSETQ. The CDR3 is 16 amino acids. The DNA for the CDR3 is TGCGCCAGCAGCGTGACTAGCTTCAGCTCCTACAATGAGCAGTTCTTC. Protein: CASSVTSFSSYNEQFF.

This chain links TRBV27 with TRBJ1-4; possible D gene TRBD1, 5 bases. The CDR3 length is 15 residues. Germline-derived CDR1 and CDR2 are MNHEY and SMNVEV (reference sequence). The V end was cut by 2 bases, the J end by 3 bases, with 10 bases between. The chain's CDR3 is CASSLRAGPNEKLFF. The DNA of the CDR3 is TGTGCCAGCAGTTTACGGGCAGGGCCTAATGAAAAACTGTTTTTT.

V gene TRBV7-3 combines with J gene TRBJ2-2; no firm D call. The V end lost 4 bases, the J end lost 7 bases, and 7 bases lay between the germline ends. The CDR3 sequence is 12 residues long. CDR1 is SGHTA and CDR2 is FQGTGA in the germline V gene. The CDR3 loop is CASSSRIGELFF. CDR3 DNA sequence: TGTGCCAGCAGCTCGCGGATCGGGGAGCTGTTTTTT.

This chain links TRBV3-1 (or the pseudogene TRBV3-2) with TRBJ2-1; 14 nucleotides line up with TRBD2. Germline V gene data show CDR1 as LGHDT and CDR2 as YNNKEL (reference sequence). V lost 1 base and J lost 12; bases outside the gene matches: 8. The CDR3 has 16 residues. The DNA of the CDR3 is TGTGCCAGCAGCCAAGGGGGGACTAGCGGGGGCTCTGTGCAGTTCTTC. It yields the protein CASSQGGTSGGSVQFF.

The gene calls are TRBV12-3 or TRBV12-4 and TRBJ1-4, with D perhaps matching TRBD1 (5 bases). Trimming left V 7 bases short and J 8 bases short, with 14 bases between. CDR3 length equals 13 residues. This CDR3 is CASIAQGVEKLFF. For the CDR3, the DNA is TGTGCCAGCATTGCTCAAGGGGTCGAAAAACTGTTTTTT.

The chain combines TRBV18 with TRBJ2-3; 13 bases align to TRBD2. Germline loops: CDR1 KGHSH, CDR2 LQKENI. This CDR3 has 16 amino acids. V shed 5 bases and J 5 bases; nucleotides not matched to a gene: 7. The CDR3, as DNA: TGTGCCAGCTCAAGACTAGCGGGAGGTGGTGAAGATACGCAGTATTTT. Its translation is CASSRLAGGGEDTQYF.